This T cell receptor (beta chain) was recorded in a study of cytomegalovirus exposure and HLA in healthy donors. Notes on the study in general: The study labeled under 200 TCR beta chains cytomegalovirus-associated. Specificity for CMV antigens was confirmed in vitro for a few of the CMV-associated chains.

This clone was counted once. Its antigen is currently unknown. PCR employed 60 Vbeta and 13 Jbeta primers. Profiled with immunoSEQ multiplex PCR; TCRdb holds only in-frame clones, not every one. The sample gives approximately 80,000 clones, about 69% of which show up once; around 3.9% is in the top ten. This CDR3 region has 14 residues. Trimming at V came to 6 bases and at J to 4 bases, leaving 6 bases not matched to a gene. Per germline, CDR1 KGHSH and CDR2 LQKENI. This TCR was recovered from a man aged 60-69 years in good health and CMV-seronegative. Material: PBMCs. The chain uses TRBV18 and TRBJ2-1; 7 bases fit TRBD2. The CDR3 here is CASSNSGAYNEQFF. CDR3 in DNA: TGTGCCAGCTCCAACAGCGGGGCGTACAATGAGCAGTTCTTC.